The 10 T cell receptor beta chains below come from one sample, sequenced in a study of OX40 agonist ivuxolimab in advanced cancers. Data came from immunoSEQ multiplex PCR; TCRdb stores just in-frame clones and leaves some out. The repertoire holds approximately 50,000 clones, over 80% seen once, with roughly 4% in the top ten. The sample was CD4+ or CD8+ T cells sorted from blood, taken in a trial of the OX40 agonist ivuxolimab. The receptors shown here come from an adult with an advanced solid tumor such as melanoma, head and neck, liver or kidney cancer.

The rearrangement joins TRBV5-4 to TRBJ2-3; TRBD2 matches at 8 bases. The CDR3 is 16 residues long. Germline lookup yields CDR1 SGHNT and CDR2 YYREEE (reference sequence). V lost 4 bases to trimming and J lost 0 bases; unmatched junction nucleotides: 7. CDR3 nucleotide sequence: TGTGCCAGCAGCCGTCTTAGCGGGGCTAGCACAGATACGCAGTATTTT. It codes for CASSRLSGASTDTQYF.

The chain links TRBV7-9 to TRBJ1-1; TRBD1 matches at 7 bases. Per germline, CDR1 SEHNR and CDR2 FQNEAQ (reference sequence). This CDR3 comprises 14 residues. V dropped 2 bases and J dropped 5; count of bases not matched to a gene: 5. CDR3 nucleotides: TGTGCCAGCAGCTTATTAGGGGGCCAGACTGAAGCTTTCTTT. This translates into CASSLLGGQTEAFF.

The chain joins TRBV11-2 to TRBJ1-3, with TRBD1 matching 7 bases. CDR3 length equals 15 residues. Per germline, CDR1 SGHAT and CDR2 FQNNGV. The trim removed 5 bases at V and 4 bases at J, leaving 8 bases unmatched. Here the CDR3 DNA reads TGTGCCAGCAGCCCAGTGACAGGGAAAGGAAACACCATATATTTT. This sequence encodes CASSPVTGKGNTIYF.

The gene calls are TRBV19 and TRBJ2-5, with a weak D call TRBD2 (7 bases). The ends were cut back, 10 bases at V and 6 bases at J, with 18 bases in the middle. The CDR3 runs 13 residues. Germline V gene sequence: CDR1 LNHDA, CDR2 SQIVND (reference sequence). CDR3 loop: CATEGGQGQTQYF. CDR3 DNA: TGTGCCACCGAGGGGGGGCAAGGGCAGACCCAGTACTTC.

The sample holds one count of this clone. The chain links TRBV9 to TRBJ2-1, with TRBD2 matching over 10 bases. The length of the CDR3 is 15 residues. Losses at the gene ends were 0 bases for V and 6 bases for J; bases not matched to a gene: 3. CDR1 SGDLS and CDR2 YYNGEE come from the germline V gene. The CDR3 spells CASSVASGGGNEQFF. The CDR3 region has the DNA TGTGCCAGCAGCGTAGCTAGCGGGGGAGGCAATGAGCAGTTCTTC.

The gene calls are TRBV11-3 and TRBJ1-6; D is unresolved. The CDR3 length is 14 residues. Germline loops: CDR1 SGHNT, CDR2 YENEEA. V gave up 5 bases and J gave up 9 bases, with 14 bases separating them. The CDR3 nucleotides read TGTGCCAGCAGCCTGAACCGAGCCCTTTCACCCCTCCACTTT. This sequence encodes CASSLNRALSPLHF.

V usage is TRBV13 and J usage is TRBJ2-6, with 9 bases lining up with TRBD1. Germline V gene sequence: CDR1 PRHDT, CDR2 FYEKMQ (reference sequence). Losses at the gene ends were 5 bases for V and 1 base for J; bases not matched to a gene: 9. The CDR3 totals 18 residues. The chain's CDR3 is CASSRPSDRGSGANVLTF. The CDR3 DNA reads TGTGCCAGCAGCCGGCCTTCGGACAGGGGTTCTGGGGCCAACGTCCTGACTTTC. The full variable domain, with the rest looked up from reference TRBV13 and TRBJ2-6, is AAGVIQSPRHLIKEKRETATLKCYPIPRHDTVYWYQQGPGQDPQFLISFYEKMQSDKGSIPDRFSAQQFSDYHSELNMSSLELGDSALYFCASSRPSDRGSGANVLTFGAGSRLTVL.

DNA for the CDR3: TGTGCCAGCAGTACATCCGGGACCGTGGGCAATCAGCCCCAGCATTTT. Its translation: CASSTSGTVGNQPQHF. This rearrangement joins TRBV28 to TRBJ1-5; tentative D call: TRBD1 (5 bases). Trimming took 5 bases from V and 2 from J, leaving 16 bases between them. CDR1 and CDR2 (germline): MDHEN, SYDVKM. The CDR3 contains 16 residues. Filled out from reference TRBV28 and TRBJ1-5, the complete variable domain reads DVKVTQSSRYLVKRTGEKVFLECVQDMDHENMFWYRQDPGLGLRLIYFSYDVKMKEKGDIPEGYSVSREKKERFSLILESASTNQTSMYLCASSTSGTVGNQPQHFGDGTRLSIL.

V and J are TRBV9 and TRBJ1-3; no clear D. The CDR3 is made up of 15 amino acids. From germline, CDR1 is SGDLS and CDR2 YYNGEE. Trimming took 0 bases from V and 2 from J, leaving 9 bases between them. CDR3 nucleotide sequence: TGTGCCAGCAGCGTAGACGGAATGGCTGGAAACACCATATATTTT. This translates into CASSVDGMAGNTIYF. Full variable domain (rest looked up from reference TRBV9 and TRBJ1-3): DSGVTQTPKHLITATGQRVTLRCSPRSGDLSVYWYQQSLDQGLQFLIQYYNGEERAKGNILERFSAQQFPDLHSELNLSSLELGDSALYFCASSVDGMAGNTIYFGEGSWLTVV.

This clone was found a few times. This chain joins TRBV7-8 and TRBJ1-5; unclear D gene. V shed 3 bases and J shed 5 bases, with 8 bases lying between them. Germline V CDR1 and CDR2: SGHVS, FQNEAQ. This CDR3 has 13 residues. CDR3 coding DNA: TGTGCCAGCAGCTTTAGGGTATATCAGCCCCAGCATTTT. Translation gives CASSFRVYQPQHF.